This T cell receptor (beta chain) was obtained from a study of T cells after yellow fever vaccination. For the study at large: Libraries from low-cell-number fractions were prepared with the SMART-Seq v4 Ultra Low Input RNA kit.

Findings and caveats of the study: Among all clonotypes, a small share was observed in both CD4 and CD8 compartments. Booster sampling recovered most clones from primary vaccination (approximately 97% CD4, around 90% CD8).

This clonotype was seen repeatedly, ten times or more. Its antigen is unknown. TCR cDNA, made by 5'RACE template switching, carried an added universal primer site and UMIs. TCRdb recomputed calls from the 5' RACE reads with MiXCR, one row per CDR3 protein. Of 150,000 to 200,000 distinct CDR3 sequences in the sample, approximately 6.7% were seen once. The sequence came from a man between 18 and 29 years old who received the YFV17D yellow fever vaccine. Sequencing used CD4+ T cells sorted from PBMCs, obtained about 5 days after the first yellow fever vaccination.

The CDR3 sequence: CASSLEDFRQFF. In DNA, the CDR3 is TGTGCCAGCAGCTTGGAGGACTTTCGGCAGTTCTTC. This chain links TRBV5-6 with TRBJ2-1, with D perhaps matching TRBD2 (5 bases). Looked up from germline, CDR1 is SGHDT and CDR2 is YYEEEE. CDR3 length: 12 residues. Trimming left V 0 bases short and J 12 bases short, with 10 bases between. Full variable domain (outside the CDR3, taken from reference TRBV5-6 and TRBJ2-1): DAGVTQSPTHLIKTRGQQVTLRCSPKSGHDTVSWYQQALGQGPQFIFQYYEEEERQRGNFPDRFSGHQFPNYSSELNVNALLLGDSALYLCASSLEDFRQFFGPGTRLTVL.